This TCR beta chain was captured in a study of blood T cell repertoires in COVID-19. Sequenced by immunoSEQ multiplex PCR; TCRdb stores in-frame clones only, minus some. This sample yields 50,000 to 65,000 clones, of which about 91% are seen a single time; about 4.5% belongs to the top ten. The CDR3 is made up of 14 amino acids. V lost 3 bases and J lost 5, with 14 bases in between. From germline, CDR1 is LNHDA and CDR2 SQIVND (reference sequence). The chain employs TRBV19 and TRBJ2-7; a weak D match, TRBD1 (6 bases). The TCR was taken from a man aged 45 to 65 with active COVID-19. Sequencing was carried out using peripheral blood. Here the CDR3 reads CASSIGTRRNEQYF. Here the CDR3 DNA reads TGTGCCAGTAGTATCGGGACAAGGAGGAACGAGCAGTACTTC.